The source of this TCR beta chain is a study of blood T cell repertoires in COVID-19 (dated by TCRdb to the early 2020s). General notes on the study: Samples from collaborators originated in the United States, Italy and Spain and spanned both the acute and convalescent phases of COVID-19. The prospective study material was composed of cDNA or gDNA derived from T cells, B-cell-depleted T cells, or PBMCs. Subjects who had been exposed to COVID-19, were actively infected with it, or had recovered from it provided the deeply sampled blood TCRbeta repertoires that made up the dataset. The repertoires were made available in a free public database intended to serve as a resource for research on the immune response to SARS-CoV-2. The samples were drawn from two sources: the first 160 participants of the ongoing ImmuneRACE study, and 1,000 to 1,500 subjects contributed by 6 global collaborators. Nearly every sample came with metadata listing a de-identified subject ID, COVID-19 status, age in years and sex. Where HLA class I and class II types were available, the types were taken from metadata supplied by the sample provider, not from assay-based typing.

TCRbeta CDR3 regions were amplified from genomic DNA using the immunoSEQ Assay, a bias-controlled multiplex PCR. In the paper's pipeline: The number of nucleated cells in each sample was estimated from the amplification of reference gene primers within the assay. To quantify the absolute abundance of each unique TCRbeta CDR3 rearrangement, sequence reads were collapsed and filtered. Productive Simpson clonality was computed per sample as the square root of Simpson's diversity index over productive rearrangements. TCRdb provides this immuneACCESS table in a form limited to in-frame rearrangements. Some clones are lacking; in checked studies, under half of them reflect an unresolved V gene, and why the rest are absent is not known. V and J calls and clone size follow that table, whereas D and trimming were derived from the DNA. In all, the sample holds over 250,000 clones, and over 75% of those were seen once. The ten largest clones take up roughly 14% of the sample.

CDR1 and CDR2, per the germline V gene, are MDHEN and SYDVKM. From the cysteine up to the phenylalanine, the CDR3 has a length of 12 residues. Only CDR3 DNA is held: 36 bases, read in frame from base 1. Relative to germline, V is 2 bases shorter and J is 12 bases shorter, with 13 bases between their ends. Overall study results and their limits: How much clinical and demographic metadata was included differed by source and by participant, and the metadata was provided uncurated.

As to this clone: It lacks a known antigen. Within one base of it there is no much larger clone, and no base qualities were kept.

Whole blood was collected in K2EDTA tubes by collaborating institutions according to the institutions' own protocols. Collaborator samples were shipped for TCRbeta analysis as frozen whole blood, isolated PBMCs, or DNA extracted from either sample type. The receptor's source is a human donor in a cohort sampled during active COVID-19. The sample taken for sequencing was peripheral blood. Recombination connected TRBV28 to TRBJ1-1; the D gene is perhaps TRBD1, from 6 matching bases. The CDR3 reads CASSLIRGAPFF. The DNA sequence follows: TGTGCCAGCAGTTTAATCCGGGGGGCACCTTTCTTT.